This T cell receptor beta chain was obtained from a study of OX40 agonist ivuxolimab in advanced cancers. Assay: immunoSEQ multiplex PCR; the TCRdb copy retains only in-frame clones and omits some. Among approximately 100,000 clones listed, around nine tenths were seen once. CDR3 length: 15 residues. The germline gives CDR1 SGHRS, CDR2 YFSETQ. Trimming took 5 bases from V and 5 from J, leaving 17 bases between them. The chain links TRBV5-1 to TRBJ1-5; D is possibly TRBD1 (6 bases). The receptor was derived from an adult with an advanced solid tumor such as melanoma, head and neck, liver or kidney cancer. The sequences come from CD4+ or CD8+ T cells sorted from blood, collected in a trial of the OX40 agonist ivuxolimab. The CDR3 coding sequence is TGCGCCAGCAGTCGGACCGGGACACCCGATCAGCCCCAGCATTTT. It translates to CASSRTGTPDQPQHF.